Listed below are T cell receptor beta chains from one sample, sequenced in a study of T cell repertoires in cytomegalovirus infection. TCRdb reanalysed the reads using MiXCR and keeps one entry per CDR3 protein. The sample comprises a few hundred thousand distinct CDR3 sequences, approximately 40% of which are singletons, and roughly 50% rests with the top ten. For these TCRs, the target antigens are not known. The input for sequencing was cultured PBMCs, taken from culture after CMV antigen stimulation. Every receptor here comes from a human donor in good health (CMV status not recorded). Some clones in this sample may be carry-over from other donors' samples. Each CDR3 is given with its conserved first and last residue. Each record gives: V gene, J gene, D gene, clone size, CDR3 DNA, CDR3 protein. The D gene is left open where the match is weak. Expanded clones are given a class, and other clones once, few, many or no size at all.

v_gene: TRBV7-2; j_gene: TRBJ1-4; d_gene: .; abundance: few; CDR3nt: TGTGCCAGCAGCTTAAGGGGGTCGGTGACTGAAAAACTGTTTTTT; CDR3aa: CASSLRGSVTEKLFF
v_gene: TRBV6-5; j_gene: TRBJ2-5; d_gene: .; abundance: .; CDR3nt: TGTGCCAGCAGAAATCCCCTAACCGAGACCCAGTACTTC; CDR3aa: CASRNPLTETQYF
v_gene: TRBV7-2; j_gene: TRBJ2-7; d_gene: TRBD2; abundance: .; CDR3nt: TGTGCCAGCCGTCTAGCGGGAGGGCCCTCAGGAGAGCAGTACTTC; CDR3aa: CASRLAGGPSGEQYF
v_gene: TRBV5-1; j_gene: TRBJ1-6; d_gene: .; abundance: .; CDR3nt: TGCGCCAGCAGCTTCAGGGGTGGTAATTCACCCCTCCACTTT; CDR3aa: CASSFRGGNSPLHF
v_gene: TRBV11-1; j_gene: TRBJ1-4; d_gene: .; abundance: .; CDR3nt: TGTGCCACCTCCGGGGACCAACTTCAGGAACTGTTTTTT; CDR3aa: CATSGDQLQELFF
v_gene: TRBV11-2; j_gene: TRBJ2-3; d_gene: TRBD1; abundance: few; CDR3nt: TGTGCCAGCAGCTCTACAGGGGTAACTTCAGATACGCAGTATTTT; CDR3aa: CASSSTGVTSDTQYF
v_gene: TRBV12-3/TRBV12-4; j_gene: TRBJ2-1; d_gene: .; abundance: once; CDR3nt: TGTGCCAGCAAACAGGTGCATGAGCAGTTCTTC; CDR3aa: CASKQVHEQFF
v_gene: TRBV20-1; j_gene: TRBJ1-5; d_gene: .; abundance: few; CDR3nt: TGCAGTGCTAGAGATCGCAGGGGAAATCAGCCCCAGCATTTT; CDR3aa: CSARDRRGNQPQHF
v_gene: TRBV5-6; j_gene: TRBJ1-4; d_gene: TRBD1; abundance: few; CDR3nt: TGTGCCAGCAGTTCCCGACAGGGGGCTACTGAAAAACTGTTTTTT; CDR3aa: CASSSRQGATEKLFF
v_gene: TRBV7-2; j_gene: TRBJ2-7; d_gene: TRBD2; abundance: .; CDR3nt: TGTGCCAGCAGCTTTAGCGGGGTAAGCTCCTACGAGCAGTACTTC; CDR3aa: CASSFSGVSSYEQYF
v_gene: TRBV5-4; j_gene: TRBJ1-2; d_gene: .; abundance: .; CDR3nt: TGTGCCAGCAGCAACGAGGGGCGGGATGGCTACACCTTC; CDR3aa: CASSNEGRDGYTF
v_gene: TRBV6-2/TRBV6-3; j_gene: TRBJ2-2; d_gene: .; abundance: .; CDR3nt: TGTGCCAGCAGCCCCCGAGGGCCAGGGTTGACCGGGGAGCTGTTTTTT; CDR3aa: CASSPRGPGLTGELFF
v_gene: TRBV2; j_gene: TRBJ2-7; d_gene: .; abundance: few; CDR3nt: TGTGCCAGCAGTGAAGGGGGAATGCAAAACACTTACGAGCAGTACTTC; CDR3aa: CASSEGGMQNTYEQYF
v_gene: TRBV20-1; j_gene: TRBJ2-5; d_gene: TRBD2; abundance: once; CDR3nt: TGCAGTGGGATCGGCCCAGCTAGCGGGACAGAGACCCAGTACTTC; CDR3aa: CSGIGPASGTETQYF
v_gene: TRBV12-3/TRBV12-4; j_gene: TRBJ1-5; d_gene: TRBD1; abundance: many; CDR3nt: TGTGCCAGCAGTCGTACAGGGGCCCATCAGCCCCAGCATTTT; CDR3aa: CASSRTGAHQPQHF
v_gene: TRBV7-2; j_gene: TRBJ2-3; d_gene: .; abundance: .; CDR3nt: TGTGCCAGCAGCCAAAGGGGGGGAGCTTACTCAGATACGCAGTATTTT; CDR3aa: CASSQRGGAYSDTQYF
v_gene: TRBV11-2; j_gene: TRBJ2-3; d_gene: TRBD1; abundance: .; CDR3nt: TGTGCAGGGGGCTCGGGGACCGGAGGAGATACGCAGTATTTT; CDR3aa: CAGGSGTGGDTQYF
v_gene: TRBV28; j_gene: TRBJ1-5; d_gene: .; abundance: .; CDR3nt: TGTGCCAGCAGCCTAACGGCAGGGAGGTCAAGGGTAAATCAGCCCCAGCATTTT; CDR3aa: CASSLTAGRSRVNQPQHF
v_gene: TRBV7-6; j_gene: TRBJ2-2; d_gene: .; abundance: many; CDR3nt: TGTGCCAGCAGCTCCATCTCCGGATCCTCCTCCTGGGAGCTGTTTTTT; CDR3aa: CASSSISGSSSWELFF
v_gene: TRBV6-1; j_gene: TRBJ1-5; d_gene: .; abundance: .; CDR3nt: TGTGCCAGCACCCGAAAGGGGAATCAGCCCCAGCATTTT; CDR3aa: CASTRKGNQPQHF
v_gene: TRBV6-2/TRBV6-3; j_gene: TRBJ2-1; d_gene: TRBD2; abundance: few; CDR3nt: TGTGCCAGCTGTCCGGGAGGGAGTTACAATGAGCAGTTCTTC; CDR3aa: CASCPGGSYNEQFF
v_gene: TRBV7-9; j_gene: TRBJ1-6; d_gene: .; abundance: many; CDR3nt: TGTGCCAGCAGTCTAGAAGGGAATTCACCCCTCCACTTT; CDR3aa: CASSLEGNSPLHF
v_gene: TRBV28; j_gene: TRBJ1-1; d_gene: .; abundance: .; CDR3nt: TGTGCCAGCAGTTTGCGTACAGGGCCCAACACTGAAGCTTTCTTT; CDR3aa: CASSLRTGPNTEAFF
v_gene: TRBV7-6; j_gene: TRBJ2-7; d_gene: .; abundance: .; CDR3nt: TGTGCCAGCAGCTCGGACAGTACACCCTCCTACGAGCAGTACTTC; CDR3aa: CASSSDSTPSYEQYF
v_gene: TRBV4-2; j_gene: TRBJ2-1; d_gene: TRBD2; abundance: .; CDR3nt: TGTGCCAGCAGCCCCGGGTGGAGCGGGAGTAATGAGCAGTTCTTC; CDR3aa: CASSPGWSGSNEQFF
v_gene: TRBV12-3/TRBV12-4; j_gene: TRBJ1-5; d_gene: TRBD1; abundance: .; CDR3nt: TGTGCCAGCAGTTTTCGGCGGGACAGCTATCAGCCCCAGCATTTT; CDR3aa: CASSFRRDSYQPQHF
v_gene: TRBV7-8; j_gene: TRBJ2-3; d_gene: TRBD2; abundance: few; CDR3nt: TGTGCCAGCAGCATATCGAGACTAGCGACGCAGTATTTT; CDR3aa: CASSISRLATQYF
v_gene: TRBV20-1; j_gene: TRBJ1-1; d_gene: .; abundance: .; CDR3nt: TGCAGTGCCGAAACAGGGTGGTCGTTGAACACTGAAGCTTTCTTT; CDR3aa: CSAETGWSLNTEAFF
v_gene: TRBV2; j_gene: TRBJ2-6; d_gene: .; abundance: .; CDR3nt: TGTGCCAGCTTGACCCGCCGTGGGGTATCTGGGGTCAACGTCCTGACTTTC; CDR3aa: CASLTRRGVSGVNVLTF
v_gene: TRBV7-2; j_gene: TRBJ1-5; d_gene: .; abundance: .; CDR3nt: TGTGCCAGCAGCTTAGCTCTTTTGGGGGGGCCCCAGCATTTT; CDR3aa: CASSLALLGGPQHF
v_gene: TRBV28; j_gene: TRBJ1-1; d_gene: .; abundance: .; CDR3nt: TGTGCCAGCACCTTGGGCTACCTGAACACTGAAGCTTTCTTT; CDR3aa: CASTLGYLNTEAFF
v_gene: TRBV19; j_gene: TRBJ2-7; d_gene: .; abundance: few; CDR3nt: TGTGCCAGTAGTTCTTCAGGGGCAGGCGGCTACGAGCAGTACTTC; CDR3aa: CASSSSGAGGYEQYF
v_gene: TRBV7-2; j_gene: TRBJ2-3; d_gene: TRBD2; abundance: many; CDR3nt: TGTGCCAGCAGCTTCGTACAACCTCGGCGACTAGCGGGAGTGTGGGATACGCAGTATTTT; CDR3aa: CASSFVQPRRLAGVWDTQYF
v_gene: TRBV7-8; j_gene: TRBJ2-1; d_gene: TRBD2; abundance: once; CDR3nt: TGTGCCAGCAGCGTAAAGCGGGGGGTAAGATCCTCCTACAATGAGCAGTTCTTC; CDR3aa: CASSVKRGVRSSYNEQFF
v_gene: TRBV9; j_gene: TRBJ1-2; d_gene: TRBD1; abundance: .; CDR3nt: TGTGCCAGCAGGTCCGGGACAGACTATGGCTACACCTTC; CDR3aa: CASRSGTDYGYTF
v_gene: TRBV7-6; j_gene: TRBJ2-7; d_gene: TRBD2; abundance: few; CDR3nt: TGTGCCAGCAGCCAGGGACTAGCGGGAGGCTTGTACGAGCAGTACTTC; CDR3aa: CASSQGLAGGLYEQYF
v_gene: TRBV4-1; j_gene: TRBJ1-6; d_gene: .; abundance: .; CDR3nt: TGCGCCAGCAGCCAAGTTACGGTTACGAATTCACCCCTCCACTTT; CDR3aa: CASSQVTVTNSPLHF
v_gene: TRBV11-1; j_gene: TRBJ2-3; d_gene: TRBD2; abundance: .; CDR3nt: TGTGCCAGCAGCTCCCGGACTAGCGGGGCCTTCAATACGCAGTATTTT; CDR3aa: CASSSRTSGAFNTQYF
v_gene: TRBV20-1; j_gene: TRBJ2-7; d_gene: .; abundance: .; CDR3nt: TGCAGTGCCAAGACAATCACGTCCTACGAGCAGTACTTC; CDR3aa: CSAKTITSYEQYF
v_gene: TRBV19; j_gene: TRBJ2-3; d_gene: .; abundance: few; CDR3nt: TGTGCCAGTAGTATCTGGGCTGCAGATACGCAGTATTTT; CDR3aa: CASSIWAADTQYF
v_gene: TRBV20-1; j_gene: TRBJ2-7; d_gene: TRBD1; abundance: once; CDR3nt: TGCAGTGCTAGGAGAATAGGGACAGGCGACGAGCAGTACTTC; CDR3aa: CSARRIGTGDEQYF
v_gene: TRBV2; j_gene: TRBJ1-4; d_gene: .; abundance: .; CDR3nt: TGTGCCAGCAGTTCGACCGACGAAAAACTGTTTTTT; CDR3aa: CASSSTDEKLFF
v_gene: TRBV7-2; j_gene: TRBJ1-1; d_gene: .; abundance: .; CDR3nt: TGTGTCAGCACTCCCGGGGGGCGTATAGACACTGAAGCTTTCTTT; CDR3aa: CVSTPGGRIDTEAFF
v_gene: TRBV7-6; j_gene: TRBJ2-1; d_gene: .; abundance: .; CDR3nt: TGTGCCAGCAGCCCTGTTAGGGGAGATGAGCAGTTCTTC; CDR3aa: CASSPVRGDEQFF
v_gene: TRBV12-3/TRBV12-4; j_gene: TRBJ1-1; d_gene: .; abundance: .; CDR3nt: TGTGCCAGCCGCTTTGATAGGGATCAGCCTGAAGCTTTCTTT; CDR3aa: CASRFDRDQPEAFF
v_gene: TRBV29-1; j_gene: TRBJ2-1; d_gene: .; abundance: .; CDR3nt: TGCAGCGTTGATCGGGGCCTCTACAATGAGCAGTTCTTC; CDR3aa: CSVDRGLYNEQFF
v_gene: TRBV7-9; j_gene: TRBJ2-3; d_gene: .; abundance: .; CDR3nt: TGTGCCAGCAGCTACAGGGTACCCCGCACAGATACGCAGTATTTT; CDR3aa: CASSYRVPRTDTQYF
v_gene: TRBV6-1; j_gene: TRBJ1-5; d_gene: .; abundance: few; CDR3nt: TGTGCCAGCAGTCGGGGAAGGGGCCAGCATTTT; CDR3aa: CASSRGRGQHF
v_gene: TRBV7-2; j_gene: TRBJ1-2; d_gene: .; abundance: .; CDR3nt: TGTGCCAGCAGCTTAGAATTGGCTGGCTACACCTTC; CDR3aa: CASSLELAGYTF
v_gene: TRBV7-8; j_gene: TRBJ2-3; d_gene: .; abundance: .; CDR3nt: TGTGCCAGCAGCCCAGCACTAGCAGCTAGCACAGATACGCAGTATTTT; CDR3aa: CASSPALAASTDTQYF
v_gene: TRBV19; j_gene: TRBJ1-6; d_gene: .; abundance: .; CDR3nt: TGTGCCAGTAGTATGGGCACACGTTCACCCCTCCACTTT; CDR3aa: CASSMGTRSPLHF
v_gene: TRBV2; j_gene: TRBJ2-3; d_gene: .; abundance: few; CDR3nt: TGTGCCAGCAGTGAATCGTCAAGCACAGATACGCAGTATTTT; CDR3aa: CASSESSSTDTQYF